The 28 T cell receptor beta chains presented below share a single source sample, sequenced in a study of CD8 T cells in ankylosing spondylitis. Regarding the study as a whole: Made up of about eight highly homologous variants, a TCR beta motif appeared characteristic of ankylosing spondylitis blood.

TCRdb re-derived calls from the 5' RACE reads in MiXCR, one entry per CDR3 protein. Of about 800,000 distinct CDR3 sequences in the sample, 10% to 15% are singletons; the top ten hold just over 0.5%. Their antigens remain unidentified. Sequenced sample: blood, either unsorted or a sorted T cell fraction (not recorded which). The receptors shown here come from a male donor with ankylosing spondylitis.

The V and J genes are TRBV24-1 and TRBJ1-1; 8 bases fit TRBD1. The CDR3 has 13 residues. The V segment lost 2 bases and the J segment 10 bases; nucleotides outside the gene matches: 5. Germline V CDR1 and CDR2: KGHDR, SFDVKD. The CDR3 nucleotides are TGTGCCACCAGTGATTACGCAGGGGGCACAGCTTTCTTT. Amino acids: CATSDYAGGTAFF.

This clonotype was counted between two and nine times. The rearrangement joins TRBV20-1 to TRBJ1-1; D not certain. The V end lost 5 bases, the J end lost 1 base, and 14 bases lay between the germline ends. This CDR3 is built from 14 residues. Germline-derived CDR1 and CDR2 are DFQATT and SNEGSKA (reference sequence). The CDR3 nucleotides are TGCAGTGCTCCTAAGGGCCAAGGGAACACTGAAGCTTTCTTT. Translated, it gives CSAPKGQGNTEAFF.

The V and J genes are TRBV5-1 and TRBJ2-7, with D possibly being TRBD1 (5 bases). Germline CDR1 reads SGHRS; CDR2 reads YFSETQ. The V and J ends lost 4 bases and 3 bases respectively, with 11 bases between them. The CDR3 totals 13 residues. The CDR3 DNA sequence: TGCGCCAGCAGCGGGCAGGGTATCTACGAGCAGTACTTC. This codes for CASSGQGIYEQYF.

This clonotype came up many times. V usage is TRBV27 and J usage is TRBJ2-2; D call uncertain. The CDR3 spans 13 residues. The germline V gene has CDR1 MNHEY and CDR2 SMNVEV (reference sequence). Between the trimmed V and J ends, which lost 4 bases and 6 bases, there was a span of 9 bases. The CDR3 sequence is CASSSPAAGELFF. The CDR3 DNA reads TGTGCCAGCAGTTCCCCGGCGGCCGGGGAGCTGTTTTTT.

In its sample, this clonotype was seen many times. The rearrangement links TRBV20-1 to TRBJ2-1, with 7 nucleotides matching TRBD2. CDR1 is DFQATT and CDR2 is SNEGSKA in the germline V gene (reference sequence). The CDR3 length is 15 residues. Trimming took 0 bases from V and 9 from J; bases not matched to a gene: 11. The CDR3 DNA reads as TGCAGTGCTAGAGATAGGCGGGAGTTTTGGCGTGAGCAGTTCTTC. Translation gives CSARDRREFWREQFF.

As regards this clonotype: Mismatch with germline at one junction end may stem from a read error. This sequence joins TRBV7-2 and TRBJ2-7; no definite D call. The CDR3 sequence is 13 residues long. The germline CDR1 and CDR2 sequences are SGHTA and FQGNSA. CDR3: CASSNRHSYEKYF. In DNA, the CDR3 is TGTGCCAGCAGCAACCGGCATTCCTACGAGAAGTACTTC.

This clonotype was seen ten or more times. The chain employs TRBV7-2 and TRBJ2-7; D might be TRBD2 (6 bases). CDR3 length equals 13 residues. Germline values: CDR1 SGHTA, CDR2 FQGNSA. V lost 3 bases and J 4 bases, leaving 10 bases between the germline ends. The DNA of the CDR3 is TGTGCCAGCAGCTTGGGGGGACTGTACGAGCAGTACTTC. Its translation: CASSLGGLYEQYF.

V is TRBV20-1 and J is TRBJ2-6; the D gene is possibly TRBD1 (6 bases). There are 15 residues in the CDR3. The ends were cut back, 6 bases at V and 0 bases at J, with 12 bases in the middle. CDR1 DFQATT and CDR2 SNEGSKA come from the germline V gene (reference sequence). The CDR3 nucleotides are TGCAGTGCCAATAACAGGGACTCTGGGGCCAACGTCCTGACTTTC. Protein: CSANNRDSGANVLTF.

V usage is TRBV7-8 and J usage is TRBJ1-2; weak D call: TRBD1 (5 bases). Trimming pared 1 base from V and 4 bases from J, leaving 13 bases between. CDR3 length equals 15 residues. Germline V gene sequence: CDR1 SGHVS, CDR2 FQNEAQ. The CDR3 sequence is CASSLEAGTSYGYTF. The DNA of the CDR3 is TGTGCCAGCAGCTTAGAGGCAGGGACCAGCTATGGCTACACCTTC. The whole variable domain, remainder taken from reference TRBV7-8 and TRBJ1-2, is GAGVSQSPRYKVAKRGQDVALRCDPISGHVSLFWYQQALGQGPEFLTYFQNEAQLDKSGLPSDRFFAERPEGSVSTLKIQRTQQEDSAVYLCASSLEAGTSYGYTFGSGTRLTVV.

This clonotype was seen a few times. This rearrangement joins TRBV5-1 to TRBJ2-7; the D is unclear. Trimming took off 0 bases at V and 3 bases at J, with 10 bases between the two ends. Germline V gene sequence: CDR1 SGHRS, CDR2 YFSETQ. The length of the CDR3 is 14 residues. The CDR3 here is CASSLVGFGYEQYF. The CDR3 bases are TGCGCCAGCAGCTTGGTAGGGTTTGGCTACGAGCAGTACTTC.

This clonotype was counted only a few times. The chain recombines TRBV20-1 with TRBJ2-1; D is possibly TRBD1 (6 bases). V lost 3 bases and J 0 bases, leaving 15 bases between the germline ends. The V gene's germline CDR1 is DFQATT and CDR2 SNEGSKA (reference sequence). The CDR3 is 16 residues long. CDR3 coding DNA: TGCAGTGCTAGCCCCCTTGACAGGAGCTCCTACAATGAGCAGTTCTTC. Translation: CSASPLDRSSYNEQFF.

This clonotype was observed a handful of times. The gene calls are TRBV20-1 and TRBJ1-4; no definite D call. The CDR3 is made up of 16 amino acids. CDR1 is DFQATT, CDR2 SNEGSKA, per germline (reference sequence). Trimming stripped 3 bases from V and 4 bases from J, with 18 bases between. The CDR3 sequence is CSASHSSGLSNEKLFF. CDR3 nucleotides: TGCAGTGCTAGTCATTCCTCAGGTTTGAGTAATGAAAAACTGTTTTTT.

V usage is TRBV9 and J usage is TRBJ2-4; D unresolved. The V gene lost 2 bases and the J gene lost 3 bases, with 9 bases spanning the gap. CDR1 is SGDLS, CDR2 YYNGEE, per germline. This CDR3 contains 14 residues. DNA for the CDR3: TGTGCCAGCAGCGTGTCACCCCACAAAAACATTCAGTACTTC. Its translation: CASSVSPHKNIQYF.

The chain carries TRBV9 and TRBJ2-2, with 7 nucleotides matching TRBD1. The junction had 13 bases not matched to a gene; V was cut back by 4 bases and J by 7 bases. Germline CDR1 and CDR2: SGDLS and YYNGEE. CDR3 length: 16 residues. CDR3 bases: TGTGCCAGCAGCCCCCCCGCCAGGGGGTATAACGGGGAGCTGTTTTTT. This codes for CASSPPARGYNGELFF.

The rearrangement uses TRBV7-3 and TRBJ2-3, with TRBD2 matching 7 bases. Germline V CDR1 and CDR2: SGHTA, FQGTGA. The CDR3 contains 14 residues. Germline trimming cut 10 bases from V and 2 bases from J; bases unmatched to any gene: 9. As DNA, the CDR3 is TGTGCCACGAAACGGGACTATACCACAGATACGCAGTATTTT. It specifies CATKRDYTTDTQYF.

There are a few counts of this clonotype. This chain uses TRBV29-1 with TRBJ1-1; D ambiguous. The germline V gene has CDR1 SQVTM and CDR2 ANQGSEA. Trimming stripped 7 bases from V and 0 bases from J, with 21 bases between. This CDR3 has 16 amino acids. The CDR3 nucleotides read TGCAGCGGGAGCTTGTCTTACTCGGGTGTGAACACTGAAGCTTTCTTT. This sequence encodes CSGSLSYSGVNTEAFF.

This chain uses TRBV20-1 with TRBJ1-5, with D possibly matching TRBD1 (5 bases). The germline V gene has CDR1 DFQATT and CDR2 SNEGSKA (reference sequence). The CDR3 is 15 residues long. Trimming cost V 3 bases and J 4 bases, with 16 bases left between them. CDR3: CSARRGERANQPQHF. The CDR3 coding sequence is TGCAGTGCTAGGCGGGGGGAGAGGGCAAATCAGCCCCAGCATTTT.

The sample holds a few counts of this clonotype. The chain is built from TRBV7-9 and TRBJ2-7; 11 positions match TRBD2. CDR1 is SEHNR and CDR2 is FQNEAQ in the germline V gene (reference sequence). V gave up 5 bases and J gave up 5 bases; unmatched junction bases: 8. This CDR3 region has 15 residues. DNA for the CDR3: TGTGCCAGCAGCCCGATAGCGGGAGGGCCCCACGAGCAGTACTTC. Translation: CASSPIAGGPHEQYF.

The chain is built from TRBV6-1 and TRBJ2-7, with D perhaps matching TRBD2 (5 bases). This CDR3 comprises 14 residues. Germline V gene sequence: CDR1 MNHNS, CDR2 SASEGT. Trimming stripped 9 bases from V and 2 bases from J, with 17 bases between. CDR3 nucleotides: TGTGCCAGTCTCCGTCCCGGGGAAACCTACGAGCAGTACTTC. It yields the protein CASLRPGETYEQYF.

The chain has TRBV10-1 and TRBJ1-1; D not certain. The CDR3 covers 14 residues. Trimming stripped 2 bases from V and 2 bases from J, with 9 bases between. Per germline, CDR1 WNHNN and CDR2 SYGVQD (reference sequence). The CDR3 DNA reads as TGCGCCAGCAGTGAGAGGCAGGAAAACACTGAAGCTTTCTTT. Translating gives CASSERQENTEAFF.

The rearrangement joins TRBV5-8 to TRBJ2-3, with 10 bases fitting TRBD1. The junction had 9 bases not matched to a gene; V was cut back by 3 bases and J by 5 bases. The CDR3 sequence is 16 residues long. Germline V gives CDR1 SGHTS, CDR2 YDEGEE. CDR3 amino acids: CASSYFDRGREDTQYF. The CDR3 DNA is TGTGCCAGCAGCTACTTCGACAGGGGGCGAGAAGATACGCAGTATTTT.

J is TRBJ2-1 and V is TRBV20-1; 9 bases agree with TRBD2. The V gene end was trimmed by 5 bases and the J gene end by 4 bases; junction bases not matched to a gene: 6. Germline CDR1 is DFQATT and CDR2 is SNEGSKA (reference sequence). This CDR3 is built from 14 residues. CDR3 protein: CSADSGRKYNEQFF. CDR3 coding DNA: TGCAGTGCTGATAGCGGGAGAAAATACAATGAGCAGTTCTTC.

This rearrangement joins TRBV7-2 to TRBJ2-3; TRBD2 aligns across 9 bases. CDR1 and CDR2 (germline): SGHTA, FQGNSA. V dropped 2 bases and J dropped 8; count of bases not matched to a gene: 11. The CDR3 consists of 16 residues. The CDR3 protein is CASSLRAGGTFGTQYF. The CDR3 DNA sequence: TGTGCCAGCAGCTTACGGGCGGGGGGGACCTTCGGTACGCAGTATTTT.

The chain uses TRBV7-9 and TRBJ2-3; D is uncertain. V lost 1 base to trimming and J lost 5 bases, with 16 bases between them. Germline V gene data show CDR1 as SEHNR and CDR2 as FQNEAQ (reference sequence). There are 16 residues in the CDR3. The CDR3: CASSLVVGPTRDTQYF. CDR3 coding DNA: TGTGCCAGCAGCTTAGTCGTTGGTCCCACGCGAGATACGCAGTATTTT.

The CDR3, as DNA: TGTGCCAGCAGCCGAATCGGAGGGGGAAAGGAAAACATTCAGTACTTC. Protein sequence: CASSRIGGGKENIQYF. This chain connects TRBV6-1 to TRBJ2-4; D is perhaps TRBD1 or TRBD2 (6 bases each). V lost 6 bases to trimming and J lost 5 bases, with 20 bases between them. CDR1 and CDR2 from the germline V gene are MNHNS and SASEGT. This CDR3 has 16 amino acids.

The chain uses TRBV6-5 and TRBJ1-6; D is undetermined. Germline-derived CDR1 and CDR2 are MNHEY and SVGAGI. V dropped 3 bases and J dropped 8 bases, with 5 bases sitting between them. This CDR3 comprises 12 residues. CDR3 nucleotides: TGTGCCAGCAGTTATATAGATTCACCCCTCCACTTT. It specifies CASSYIDSPLHF.

There are a few counts of this clonotype. J is TRBJ2-1 and V is TRBV3-1; TRBD1 aligns across 9 bases. This CDR3 has 14 amino acids. V gave up 0 bases and J gave up 8 bases; unmatched junction bases: 2. Germline CDR1 LGHDT, CDR2 YNNKEL (reference sequence). This CDR3 reads CASSQDWTGDEQFF. The CDR3 nucleotides read TGTGCCAGCAGCCAAGACTGGACAGGGGATGAGCAGTTCTTC.

The rearrangement joins TRBV18 to TRBJ2-7; the D gene could be TRBD1 or TRBD2 (5 bases each). The CDR3 has 17 residues. Trimming left V 6 bases short and J 2 bases short, with 23 bases between. Germline V CDR1 and CDR2: KGHSH, LQKENI. In nucleotides, the CDR3 is TGTGCCAGCTCGTGGGACCCGCCCGTTGGGCTAACCTACGAGCAGTACTTC. Translated: CASSWDPPVGLTYEQYF.